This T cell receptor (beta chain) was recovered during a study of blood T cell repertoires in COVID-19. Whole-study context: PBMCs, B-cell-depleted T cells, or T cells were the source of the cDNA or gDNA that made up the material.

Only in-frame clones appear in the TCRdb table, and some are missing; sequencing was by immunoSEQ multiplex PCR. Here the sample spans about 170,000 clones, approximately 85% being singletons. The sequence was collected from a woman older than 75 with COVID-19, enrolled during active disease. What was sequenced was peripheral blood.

The DNA of the CDR3 is TGTGCCAGCAGTTCCCACAGGGGCGGTAACTATGGCTACACCTTC. Protein product: CASSSHRGGNYGYTF. V and J are TRBV25-1 and TRBJ1-2, with 7 bases aligning to TRBD1. After removal of 5 bases from V and 1 base from J, the junction contained 7 bases not matched to a gene. In germline, CDR1 is MGHDK, CDR2 SYGVNS. This CDR3 has 15 amino acids.